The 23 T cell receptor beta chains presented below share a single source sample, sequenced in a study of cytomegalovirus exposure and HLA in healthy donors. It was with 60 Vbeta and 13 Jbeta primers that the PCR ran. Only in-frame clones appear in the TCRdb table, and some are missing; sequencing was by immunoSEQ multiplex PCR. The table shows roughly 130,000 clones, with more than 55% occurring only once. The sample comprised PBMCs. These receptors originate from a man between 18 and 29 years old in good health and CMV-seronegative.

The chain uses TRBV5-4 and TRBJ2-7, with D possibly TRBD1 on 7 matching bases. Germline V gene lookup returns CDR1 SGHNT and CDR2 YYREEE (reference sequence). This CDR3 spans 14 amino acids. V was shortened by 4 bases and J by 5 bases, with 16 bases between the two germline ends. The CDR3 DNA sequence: TGTGCCAGCAGCCCTCTAGGCAGGGGGGACGAGCAGTACTTC. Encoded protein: CASSPLGRGDEQYF.

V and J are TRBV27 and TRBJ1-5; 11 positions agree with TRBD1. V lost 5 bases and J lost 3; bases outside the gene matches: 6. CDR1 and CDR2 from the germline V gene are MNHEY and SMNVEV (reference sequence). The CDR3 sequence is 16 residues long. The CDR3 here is CASSIGQGAYNQPQHF. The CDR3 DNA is TGTGCCAGCAGTATCGGACAGGGGGCTTACAATCAGCCCCAGCATTTT.

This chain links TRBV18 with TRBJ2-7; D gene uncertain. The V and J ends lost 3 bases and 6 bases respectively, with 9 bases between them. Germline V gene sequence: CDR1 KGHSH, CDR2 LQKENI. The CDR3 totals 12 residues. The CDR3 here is CASSPLGREQYF. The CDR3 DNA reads TGTGCCAGCTCACCCCTTGGCCGCGAGCAGTACTTC. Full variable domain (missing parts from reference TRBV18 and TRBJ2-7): NAGVMQNPRHLVRRRGQEARLRCSPMKGHSHVYWYRQLPEEGLKFMVYLQKENIIDESGMPKERFSAEFPKEGPSILRIQQVVRGDSAAYFCASSPLGREQYFGPGTRLTVT.

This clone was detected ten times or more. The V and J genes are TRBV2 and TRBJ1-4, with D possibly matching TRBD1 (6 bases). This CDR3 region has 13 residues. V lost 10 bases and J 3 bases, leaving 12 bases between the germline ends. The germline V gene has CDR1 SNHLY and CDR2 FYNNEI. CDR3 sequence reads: CATKGGANEKLFF. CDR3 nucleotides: TGTGCCACCAAAGGGGGGGCTAATGAAAAACTGTTTTTT.

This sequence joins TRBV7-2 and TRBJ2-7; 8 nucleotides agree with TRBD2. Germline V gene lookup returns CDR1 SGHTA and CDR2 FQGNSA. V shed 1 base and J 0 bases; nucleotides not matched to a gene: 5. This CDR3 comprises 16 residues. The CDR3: CASSLVGGRSSYEQYF. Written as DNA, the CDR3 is TGTGCCAGCAGCTTAGTAGGCGGGAGGAGCTCCTACGAGCAGTACTTC.

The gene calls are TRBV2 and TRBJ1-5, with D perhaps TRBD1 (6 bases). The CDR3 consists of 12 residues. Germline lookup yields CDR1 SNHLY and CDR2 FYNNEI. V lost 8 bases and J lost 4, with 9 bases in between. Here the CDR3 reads CASSTGNQPQHF. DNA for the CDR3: TGTGCCAGCTCCACAGGGAATCAGCCCCAGCATTTT.

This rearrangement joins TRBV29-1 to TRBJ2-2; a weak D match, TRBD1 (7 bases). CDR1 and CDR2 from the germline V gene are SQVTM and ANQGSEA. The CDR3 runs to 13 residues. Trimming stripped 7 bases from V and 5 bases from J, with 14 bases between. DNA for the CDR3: TGCAGCGCCTCAGGGGGGAGGACCGGGGAGCTGTTTTTT. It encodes CSASGGRTGELFF.

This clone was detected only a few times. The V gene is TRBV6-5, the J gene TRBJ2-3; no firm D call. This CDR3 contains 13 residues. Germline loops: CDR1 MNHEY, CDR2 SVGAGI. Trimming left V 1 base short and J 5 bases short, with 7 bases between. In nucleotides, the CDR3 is TGTGCCAGCAGTTACTATTCCGGAGATACGCAGTATTTT. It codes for CASSYYSGDTQYF.

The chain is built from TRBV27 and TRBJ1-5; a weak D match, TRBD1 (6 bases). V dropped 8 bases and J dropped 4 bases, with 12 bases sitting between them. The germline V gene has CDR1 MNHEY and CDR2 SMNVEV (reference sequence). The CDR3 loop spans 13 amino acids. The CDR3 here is CASGGAGNQPQHF. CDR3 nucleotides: TGTGCCAGCGGGGGGGCGGGAAATCAGCCCCAGCATTTT.

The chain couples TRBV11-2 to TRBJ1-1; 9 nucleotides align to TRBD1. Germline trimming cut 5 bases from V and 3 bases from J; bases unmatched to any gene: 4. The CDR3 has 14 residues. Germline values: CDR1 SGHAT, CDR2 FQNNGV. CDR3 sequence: CASSQRTGDTEAFF. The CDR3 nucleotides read TGTGCCAGCAGCCAAAGGACAGGGGACACTGAAGCTTTCTTT.

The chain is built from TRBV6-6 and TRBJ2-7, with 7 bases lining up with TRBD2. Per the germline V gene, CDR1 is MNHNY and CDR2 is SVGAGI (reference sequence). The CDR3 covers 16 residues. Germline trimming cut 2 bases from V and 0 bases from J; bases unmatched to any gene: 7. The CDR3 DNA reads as TGTGCCAGCAGTTACCCCCACCAGCGGGACTCCTACGAGCAGTACTTC. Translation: CASSYPHQRDSYEQYF.

The CDR3 spells CAISDSRTDTQYF. The CDR3 DNA is TGTGCCATCAGTGACTCCAGGACAGATACGCAGTATTTT. The V and J genes are TRBV10-3 and TRBJ2-3; D uncertain. The CDR3 covers 13 residues. Germline V gene sequence: CDR1 ENHRY, CDR2 SYGVKD. Trimming removed 3 bases at V and 3 bases at J, with 7 bases between.

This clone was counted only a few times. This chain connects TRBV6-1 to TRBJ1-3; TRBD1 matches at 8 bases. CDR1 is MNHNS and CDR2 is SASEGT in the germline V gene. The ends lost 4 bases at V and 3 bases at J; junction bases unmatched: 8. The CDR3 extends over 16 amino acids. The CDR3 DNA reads TGTGCCAGCAGTGGTAGGACAGGGCTCGGTGGAAACACCATATATTTT. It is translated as CASSGRTGLGGNTIYF.

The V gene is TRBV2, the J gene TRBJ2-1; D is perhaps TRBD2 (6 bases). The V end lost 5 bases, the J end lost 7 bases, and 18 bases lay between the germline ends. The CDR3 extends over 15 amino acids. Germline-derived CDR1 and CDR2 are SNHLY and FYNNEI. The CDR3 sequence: CASSSFTSSGNEQFF. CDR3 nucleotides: TGTGCCAGCAGTTCATTCACTAGCAGCGGAAATGAGCAGTTCTTC.

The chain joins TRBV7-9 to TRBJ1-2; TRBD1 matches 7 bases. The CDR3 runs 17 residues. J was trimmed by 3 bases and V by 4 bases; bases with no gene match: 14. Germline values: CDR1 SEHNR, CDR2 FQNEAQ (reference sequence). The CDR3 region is CASSSTLRTGVDYGYTF. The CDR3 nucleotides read TGTGCCAGCAGCTCTACACTGCGGACAGGAGTAGACTATGGCTACACCTTC.

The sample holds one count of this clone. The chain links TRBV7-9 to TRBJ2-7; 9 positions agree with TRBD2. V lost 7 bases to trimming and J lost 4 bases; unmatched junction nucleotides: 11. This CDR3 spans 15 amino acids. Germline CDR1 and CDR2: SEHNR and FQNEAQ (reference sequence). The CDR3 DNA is TGTGCCAGCATCCCCCGCGCGGGAGGGCCTTACGAGCAGTACTTC. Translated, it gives CASIPRAGGPYEQYF.

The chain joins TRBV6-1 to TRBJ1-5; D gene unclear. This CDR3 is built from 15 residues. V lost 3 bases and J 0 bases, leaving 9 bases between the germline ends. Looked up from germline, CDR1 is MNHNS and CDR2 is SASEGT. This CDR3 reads CASSDRGYSNQPQHF. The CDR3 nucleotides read TGTGCCAGCAGTGATAGAGGATATAGCAATCAGCCCCAGCATTTT.

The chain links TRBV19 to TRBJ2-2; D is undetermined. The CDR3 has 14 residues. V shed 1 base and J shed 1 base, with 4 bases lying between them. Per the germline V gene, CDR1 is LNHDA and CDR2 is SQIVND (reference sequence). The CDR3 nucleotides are TGTGCCAGTAGTATAGCCCAGAACACCGGGGAGCTGTTTTTT. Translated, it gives CASSIAQNTGELFF.

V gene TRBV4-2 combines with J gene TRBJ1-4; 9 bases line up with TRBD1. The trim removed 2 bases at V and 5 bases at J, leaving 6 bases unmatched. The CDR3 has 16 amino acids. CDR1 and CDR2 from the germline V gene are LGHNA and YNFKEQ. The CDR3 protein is CASSQTPGQGNEKLFF. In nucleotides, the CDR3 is TGTGCCAGCAGCCAAACGCCGGGACAGGGCAATGAAAAACTGTTTTTT.

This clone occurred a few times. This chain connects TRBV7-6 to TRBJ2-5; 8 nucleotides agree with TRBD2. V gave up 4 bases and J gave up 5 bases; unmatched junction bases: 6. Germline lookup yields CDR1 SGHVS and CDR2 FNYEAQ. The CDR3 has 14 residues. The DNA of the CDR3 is TGTGCCAGCAGCTCGGGAGGGCAGCGGGAGACCCAGTACTTC. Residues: CASSSGGQRETQYF.

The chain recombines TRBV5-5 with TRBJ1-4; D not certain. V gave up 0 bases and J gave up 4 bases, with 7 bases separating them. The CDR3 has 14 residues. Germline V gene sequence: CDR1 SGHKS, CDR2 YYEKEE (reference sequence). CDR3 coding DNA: TGTGCCAGCAGCTTGGGAGTCCATAATGAAAAACTGTTTTTT. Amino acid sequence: CASSLGVHNEKLFF.

For the CDR3, the DNA is TGTGCCAGCACTGGGAGCTACAATGAGCAGTTCTTC. This translates into CASTGSYNEQFF. J is TRBJ2-1 and V is TRBV6-5; D is perhaps TRBD2 (5 bases). V was pared by 7 bases and J by 3 bases, with 7 bases between. This CDR3 comprises 12 residues. Germline V CDR1 and CDR2: MNHEY, SVGAGI.

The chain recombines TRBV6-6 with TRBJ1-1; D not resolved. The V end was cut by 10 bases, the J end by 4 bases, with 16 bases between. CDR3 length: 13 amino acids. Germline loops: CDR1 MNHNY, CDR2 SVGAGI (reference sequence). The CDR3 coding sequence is TGTGCCACCACTACCCGGGGAGGCACTGAAGCTTTCTTT. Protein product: CATTTRGGTEAFF.